This section outlines one TCR beta chain sequence together with its context. Its antigen is still unknown. The entry originates in a study of cytomegalovirus exposure and HLA in healthy donors. As for the study in general: Across 350 to 400 genotyped donors, around 82% landed in the Caucasian-associated ancestry cluster.

PCR used 60 Vbeta primers and 13 Jbeta primers. Sequencing was performed with immunoSEQ multiplex PCR; in TCRdb, only in-frame clones are kept and a portion is missing. The table has about 150,000 clones, around 80% seen once. Germline assignment: CDR1 SGHDN and CDR2 FVKESK. This CDR3 spans 15 amino acids. Trimming cost V 3 bases and J 7 bases; bases outside gene matches: 8. Findings and caveats of the study: What a later analysis showed was that several of the most significant clusters appeared linked to common viral pathogens. The authors judged a highly shared variant cluster likely a sequencing artifact. Reportedly, fewer N-insertions than the approximately 680-donor mean appeared in an Asian-associated ancestry cluster in a later analysis.

The sequencing sample was made of PBMCs. V usage is TRBV14 and J usage is TRBJ1-4, with 7 bases aligning to TRBD1. The source of this sequence is a woman in her 40s in good health and CMV-seropositive. CDR3: CASSHFGQGVEKLFF. CDR3 nucleotides: TGTGCCAGCAGCCATTTCGGTCAGGGGGTTGAAAAACTGTTTTTT.